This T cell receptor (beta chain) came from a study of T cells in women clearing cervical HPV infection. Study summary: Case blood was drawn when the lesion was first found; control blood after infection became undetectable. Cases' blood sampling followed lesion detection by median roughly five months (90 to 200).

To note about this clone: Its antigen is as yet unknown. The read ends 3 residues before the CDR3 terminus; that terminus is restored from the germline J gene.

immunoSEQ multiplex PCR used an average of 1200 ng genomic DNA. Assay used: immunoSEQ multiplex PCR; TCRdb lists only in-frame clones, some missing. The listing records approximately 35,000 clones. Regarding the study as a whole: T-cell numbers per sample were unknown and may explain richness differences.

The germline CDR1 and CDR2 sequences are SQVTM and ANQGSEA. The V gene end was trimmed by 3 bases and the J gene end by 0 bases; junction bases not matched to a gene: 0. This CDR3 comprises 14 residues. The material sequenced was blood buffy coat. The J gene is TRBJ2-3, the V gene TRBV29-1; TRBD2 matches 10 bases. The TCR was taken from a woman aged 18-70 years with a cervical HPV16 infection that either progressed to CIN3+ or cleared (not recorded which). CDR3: CSVETSGSTDTQYF. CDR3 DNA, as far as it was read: TGCAGCGTTGAGACTAGCGGGAGCACAGATACG.